This paragraph reports one TCR beta chain. Antigen: not known. The source of the sample is a study of persistence of HIV-infected CD4 T cells. About the research overall: Up to about 180 mL blood was drawn at multiple time points; a couple of donors had single-time leukapheresis.

The germline V and J ends were trimmed by 5 bases and 4 bases, with 17 bases remaining between them. Germline V gives CDR1 SNHLY, CDR2 FYNNEI. CDR3 length equals 15 residues. The immunoSEQ assay was version 4, run in survey mode. Measured with immunoSEQ multiplex PCR; TCRdb has only the in-frame clones, and not every one. The table records about 36,000 clones, approximately 78% of them present only once. General study points: TCRbeta richness was lower in CMV- and Gag-responding cells than in anti-CD3/anti-CD28-responding cells.

An overlapping HIV-1 Gag peptide pool stimulated these cells at about 0.91 ug/peptide/mL. Sorted nonresponding memory CD4+ T cells were CD40L-negative, CD69-negative, CD45RO-high. Inclusion required CMV-positive serology and CD4+ counts above 400 cells/uL. Before stimulation, PBMCs underwent CD8+ T cell depletion. This sample comprised cultured CD4+ T cells from PBMCs, obtained from a patient who received antiretroviral therapy. The TCR originated in an adult with HIV. The donor label of this sample is uncertain. The J gene is TRBJ1-1, the V gene TRBV2, with D perhaps matching TRBD1 (5 bases). CDR3 protein: CASSRLGGFGTEAFF. CDR3 DNA sequence: TGTGCCAGCAGTCGACTGGGGGGTTTTGGCACTGAAGCTTTCTTT.